Presented here are 18 T cell receptor beta chains from one specimen sequenced in a study of T cell responses to AZD1222 COVID-19 vaccine. TCRdb's table, derived via immunoSEQ multiplex PCR, lists solely in-frame clones and lacks some. The table records approximately 80,000 clones, approximately 90% of them present only once. The sample in question was peripheral blood, obtained on day 0 of AZD1222 vaccination. These receptors all stem from an adult in good health.

The rearrangement links TRBV9 to TRBJ1-1; the match to TRBD1 covers 7 bases. Losses at the gene ends were 4 bases for V and 9 bases for J; bases not matched to a gene: 9. Germline CDR1 reads SGDLS; CDR2 reads YYNGEE. This CDR3 spans 13 amino acids. The CDR3 nucleotides are TGTGCCAGCAGCCTAACCGGGACAGCTCAAGCTTTCTTT. The encoded protein is CASSLTGTAQAFF.

The rearrangement uses TRBV7-6 and TRBJ2-3; D uncertain. Trimming pared 5 bases from V and 3 bases from J, leaving 15 bases between. The CDR3 is 15 amino acids. Germline CDR1 is SGHVS and CDR2 is FNYEAQ. CDR3 sequence reads: CASSPHGLKTDTQYF. The CDR3 DNA is TGTGCCAGCAGCCCACACGGCCTGAAAACAGATACGCAGTATTTT.

The chain recombines TRBV6-5 with TRBJ1-2; D is unclear. Between the trimmed V and J ends, which lost 0 bases and 8 bases, there was a span of 13 bases. Germline V gene sequence: CDR1 MNHEY, CDR2 SVGAGI. The CDR3 runs 14 residues. The CDR3 sequence is CASSYSGGGVGYTF. The CDR3 DNA reads as TGTGCCAGCAGTTACTCCGGCGGCGGAGTAGGCTACACCTTC.

This clone came up once. This chain uses TRBV10-3 with TRBJ1-6; D is unclear. The CDR3 is 12 amino acids. The V end was cut by 6 bases, the J end by 7 bases, with 7 bases between. Germline loops: CDR1 ENHRY, CDR2 SYGVKD. In nucleotides, the CDR3 is TGTGCCATCAGACAGAGCAATTCACCCCTCCACTTT. Translated, it gives CAIRQSNSPLHF.

This rearrangement joins TRBV27 to TRBJ2-7; 8 bases are a match to TRBD1. Germline values: CDR1 MNHEY, CDR2 SMNVEV (reference sequence). Germline trimming cut 2 bases from V and 7 bases from J; bases unmatched to any gene: 4. The CDR3 has 13 amino acids. In DNA, the CDR3 is TGTGCCAGCAGTTTACAGGGGGCGGGTGAGCAGTACTTC. It is translated as CASSLQGAGEQYF.

The chain uses TRBV6-5 and TRBJ1-4; D is unclear. The CDR3 totals 13 residues. Germline values: CDR1 MNHEY, CDR2 SVGAGI. V gave up 10 bases and J gave up 4 bases, with 13 bases separating them. The CDR3 DNA reads TGTGCCACCGGTAGGGCGATTAATGAAAAACTGTTTTTT. This gives the protein CATGRAINEKLFF.

This clone has more than one count but fewer than ten. This rearrangement joins TRBV2 to TRBJ1-2, with TRBD1 as a possible D gene (5 bases). Germline-derived CDR1 and CDR2 are SNHLY and FYNNEI. The CDR3 has 13 residues. V lost 8 bases and J lost 0, with 10 bases in between. CDR3 loop: CASAGVANYGYTF. The CDR3, as DNA: TGTGCCAGCGCGGGGGTAGCTAACTATGGCTACACCTTC.

The V gene is TRBV29-1, the J gene TRBJ2-4; TRBD1 matches 7 bases. Trimming took 6 bases from V and 11 from J; bases not matched to a gene: 7. The CDR3 consists of 11 residues. The V gene's germline CDR1 is SQVTM and CDR2 ANQGSEA. The CDR3 loop is CSVGTGVFQYF. CDR3 bases: TGCAGCGTAGGAACAGGGGTGTTTCAGTACTTC. The full variable domain, its missing parts supplied by reference TRBV29-1 and TRBJ2-4, is SAVISQKPSRDICQRGTSLTIQCQVDSQVTMMFWYRQQPGQSLTLIATANQGSEATYESGFVIDKFPISRPNLTFSTLTVSNMSPEDSSIYLCSVGTGVFQYFGAGTRLSVL.

The CDR3 loop reads CASSHLGPQETQYF. CDR3 DNA sequence: TGTGCCAGCAGCCATCTAGGGCCCCAAGAGACCCAGTACTTC. J is TRBJ2-5 and V is TRBV7-2; D ambiguous. V was trimmed by 5 bases and J by 1 base, leaving 11 bases between them. Germline CDR1 and CDR2: SGHTA and FQGNSA. This CDR3 spans 14 amino acids.

The V gene is TRBV10-3, the J gene TRBJ2-7, with 11 bases matching TRBD1. Looked up from germline, CDR1 is ENHRY and CDR2 is SYGVKD. The CDR3 is made up of 15 amino acids. Trimming removed 3 bases from V and 1 base from J; junction bases left unmatched: 2. CDR3 amino acids: CAISDGTGGSYEQYF. In DNA form, the CDR3 reads TGTGCCATCAGTGACGGGACAGGGGGATCCTACGAGCAGTACTTC.

In its sample, this clone was seen once. This rearrangement joins TRBV7-8 to TRBJ1-1; the match to TRBD1 covers 7 bases. This CDR3 has 15 residues. In germline, CDR1 is SGHVS, CDR2 FQNEAQ. After removal of 1 base from V and 4 bases from J, the junction contained 6 bases not matched to a gene. CDR3 in amino acids: CASSLEGAIRTEAFF. In DNA, the CDR3 is TGTGCCAGCAGCTTAGAGGGGGCAATACGCACTGAAGCTTTCTTT.

CDR3 DNA: TGTGCCAGCATCGCCCCTGGGAGACAGTACTTC. Amino acid sequence: CASIAPGRQYF. V usage is TRBV6-5 and J usage is TRBJ2-5; weak D call: TRBD2 (5 bases). Trimming removed 7 bases from V and 11 bases from J, with 14 bases in between. Germline CDR1 and CDR2: MNHEY and SVGAGI. CDR3 size: 11 residues.

This clone was detected a few times. The V call is TRBV12-3 or TRBV12-4, the J call TRBJ1-5; D is uncertain. The CDR3 loop spans 12 amino acids. V was clipped by 3 bases and J by 7 bases, with 7 bases between them. CDR3 protein: CASSFSEQPQHF. For the CDR3, the DNA is TGTGCCAGCAGTTTTTCTGAGCAGCCCCAGCATTTT.

The V gene is TRBV9, the J gene TRBJ1-1; D remains ambiguous. V was cut by 0 bases and J by 4 bases, with 13 bases left in between. In germline, CDR1 is SGDLS, CDR2 YYNGEE. CDR3 size: 15 residues. DNA of the CDR3: TGTGCCAGCAGCGTAGTTCCGGGTTCGGGCACTGAAGCTTTCTTT. Translated: CASSVVPGSGTEAFF.

The chain combines TRBV9 with TRBJ1-1, with 10 bases matching TRBD1. The germline V gene encodes CDR1 SGDLS and CDR2 YYNGEE. This CDR3 has 18 residues. The J segment lost 5 bases and the V segment lost 4 bases, leaving 17 bases of the junction unmatched. CDR3 sequence: CASSPTTGGSEGYTEAFF. The CDR3 coding sequence is TGTGCCAGCAGCCCTACGACAGGGGGCAGCGAAGGATATACTGAAGCTTTCTTT.

Relative to its sample, this clone is medium-sized (0.01 to 0.1%). The gene calls are TRBV14 and TRBJ2-2; D uncertain. Germline loops: CDR1 SGHDN, CDR2 FVKESK. Trimming removed 1 base from V and 6 bases from J, with 9 bases in between. The CDR3 has 14 residues. CDR3 region: CASSQAPFAGELFF. The CDR3 coding sequence is TGTGCCAGCAGCCAAGCGCCCTTCGCCGGGGAGCTGTTTTTT.

The chain employs TRBV13 and TRBJ2-2, with D uncertain. The V end was cut by 4 bases, the J end by 5 bases, with 11 bases between. Germline-derived CDR1 and CDR2 are PRHDT and FYEKMQ (reference sequence). The CDR3 is 14 residues long. CDR3 residues: CASSSKDPTGELFF. The DNA for the CDR3 is TGTGCCAGCAGCTCGAAAGACCCTACCGGGGAGCTGTTTTTT.

The CDR3: CASSPNAVLDTGELFF. In DNA, the CDR3 is TGTGCCAGCAGTCCTAATGCGGTGTTAGACACCGGGGAGCTGTTTTTT. This chain links TRBV5-4 with TRBJ2-2; no clear D gene. Between the trimmed V and J ends, which lost 5 bases and 3 bases, there was a span of 17 bases. The CDR3 runs to 16 residues. Germline V gene lookup returns CDR1 SGHNT and CDR2 YYREEE (reference sequence).